The 9 T cell receptor beta chains listed next were all sequenced from one sample in a study of cytomegalovirus exposure and HLA in healthy donors. PCR primers comprised 60 Vbeta and 13 Jbeta primers. Sequencing used immunoSEQ multiplex PCR; TCRdb keeps in-frame clones, though not all of them. In the table there are roughly 120,000 clones, around 74% of which are singletons. Sequenced: PBMCs. All receptors come from a man aged 55 to 70 in good health and CMV-seropositive.

This clone showed up just a few times. The rearrangement links TRBV6-1 to TRBJ2-3, with D possibly being TRBD2 (5 bases). Trimming cost V 4 bases and J 4 bases, with 12 bases left between them. This CDR3 contains 14 residues. Looked up from germline, CDR1 is MNHNS and CDR2 is SASEGT. Here the CDR3 reads CASSGVKRADTQYF. The CDR3 coding sequence is TGTGCCAGCAGTGGGGTAAAGAGGGCAGATACGCAGTATTTT.

This clone was observed once. CDR3 residues: CASSLIRSGVSYEQYF. The CDR3 nucleotides are TGTGCCAGCAGCCTCATACGTAGCGGGGTCTCCTACGAGCAGTACTTC. This chain uses TRBV13 with TRBJ2-7; 8 bases align to TRBD2. Germline CDR1 and CDR2: PRHDT and FYEKMQ (reference sequence). With V trimmed by 5 bases and J by 0 bases, 9 bases remained unmatched. The CDR3 sequence is 16 residues long. Full variable domain (rest looked up from reference TRBV13 and TRBJ2-7): AAGVIQSPRHLIKEKRETATLKCYPIPRHDTVYWYQQGPGQDPQFLISFYEKMQSDKGSIPDRFSAQQFSDYHSELNMSSLELGDSALYFCASSLIRSGVSYEQYFGPGTRLTVT.

This chain uses TRBV28 with TRBJ2-1; D possibly corresponds to TRBD2 (6 bases). With 3 bases removed from V and 2 bases from J, the gap between germline ends came to 11 bases. Germline V gives CDR1 MDHEN, CDR2 SYDVKM. The CDR3 consists of 15 residues. The CDR3 DNA sequence: TGTGCCAGCAGTTTGGCTAGCGAACCCTACAATGAGCAGTTCTTC. It codes for CASSLASEPYNEQFF.

The chain employs TRBV7-9 and TRBJ1-2, with 9 nucleotides matching TRBD1. V was pared by 5 bases and J by 3 bases, with 4 bases of the junction left unmatched. This CDR3 region has 14 residues. Per the germline V gene, CDR1 is SEHNR and CDR2 is FQNEAQ (reference sequence). DNA of the CDR3: TGTGCCAGCAGCCCGACAGGGGGAGACTATGGCTACACCTTC. Translating it yields CASSPTGGDYGYTF.

The J gene is TRBJ2-1, the V gene TRBV9; possible D gene TRBD2, 6 bases. CDR3 length: 16 amino acids. V was shortened by 0 bases and J by 2 bases, with 12 bases between the two germline ends. Per the germline V gene, CDR1 is SGDLS and CDR2 is YYNGEE. The CDR3, as DNA: TGTGCCAGCAGCGTAGAGGGTAGCGGCACCTACAATGAGCAGTTCTTC. Translating gives CASSVEGSGTYNEQFF. The full variable domain, rest sourced from reference TRBV9 and TRBJ2-1, is DSGVTQTPKHLITATGQRVTLRCSPRSGDLSVYWYQQSLDQGLQFLIQYYNGEERAKGNILERFSAQQFPDLHSELNLSSLELGDSALYFCASSVEGSGTYNEQFFGPGTRLTVL.

The chain carries TRBV5-1 and TRBJ2-7; tentatively, D is TRBD1 (7 bases). V gave up 3 bases and J gave up 3 bases, with 16 bases separating them. The CDR3 extends over 15 amino acids. Germline CDR1 reads SGHRS; CDR2 reads YFSETQ. The CDR3: CASSWRGDRDYEQYF. CDR3 coding DNA: TGCGCCAGCAGCTGGCGCGGGGACAGAGACTACGAGCAGTACTTC.

This clone was recorded many times. The chain links TRBV4-1 to TRBJ2-5; perhaps TRBD1 as D (6 bases). CDR3 length: 15 amino acids. In germline, CDR1 is MGHRA, CDR2 YSYEKL. V dropped 3 bases and J dropped 5 bases, with 16 bases sitting between them. CDR3 sequence (DNA): TGCGCCAGCAGCCACCTCGACAGGTCAGGGGAGACCCAGTACTTC. Protein sequence: CASSHLDRSGETQYF.

The chain joins TRBV7-9 to TRBJ1-2; 7 nucleotides agree with TRBD1. The CDR3 has 15 amino acids. CDR1 and CDR2 (germline): SEHNR, FQNEAQ (reference sequence). J gave up 3 bases and V 5 bases, and 9 bases lay outside the gene matches. The DNA of the CDR3 is TGTGCCAGCAGCCCTAGACAGGGCGAGGACTATGGCTACACCTTC. Its protein product is CASSPRQGEDYGYTF.

The rearrangement joins TRBV30 to TRBJ1-1; 7 bases are shared with TRBD1. Germline V CDR1 and CDR2: GTSNPN, SVGIG (reference sequence). V trimming: 3 bases; J trimming: 5 bases; junction bases outside the gene matches: 6. The CDR3 runs 13 residues. CDR3 region: CAWRVDRPTEAFF. Here the CDR3 DNA reads TGTGCCTGGAGGGTGGACAGGCCGACTGAAGCTTTCTTT.